The present T cell receptor (beta chain) was sequenced within a study of T cell responses to AZD1222 COVID-19 vaccine. Germline values: CDR1 SEHNR, CDR2 FQNEAQ (reference sequence). The CDR3 spans 14 residues. The V segment lost 5 bases and the J segment 4 bases; nucleotides outside the gene matches: 7. This table comes from immunoSEQ multiplex PCR, and its TCRdb copy is limited to in-frame clones, with some not included. Of 80,000 or so clones listed, roughly 85% are singletons. This material consisted of peripheral blood, taken on day 0 of AZD1222 vaccination. This receptor was identified in an adult in good health. This chain uses TRBV7-9 with TRBJ1-2, with 7 bases aligning to TRBD1. For the CDR3, the DNA is TGTGCCAGCAGCCCCCGGGACAGTGTCTATGGCTACACCTTC. Residues: CASSPRDSVYGYTF.